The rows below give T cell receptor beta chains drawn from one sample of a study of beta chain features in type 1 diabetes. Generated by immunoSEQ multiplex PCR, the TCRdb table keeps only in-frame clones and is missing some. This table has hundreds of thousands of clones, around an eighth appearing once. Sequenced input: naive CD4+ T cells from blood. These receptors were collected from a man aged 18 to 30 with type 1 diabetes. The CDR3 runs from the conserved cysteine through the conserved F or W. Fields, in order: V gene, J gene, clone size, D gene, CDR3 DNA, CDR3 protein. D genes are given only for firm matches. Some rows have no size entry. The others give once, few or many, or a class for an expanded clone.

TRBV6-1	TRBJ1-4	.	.	TGTGCCAGCAGGCGGACTAATGAAAAACTGTTTTTT	CASRRTNEKLFF
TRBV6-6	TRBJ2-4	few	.	TGTGCCAGCAGTGGCGCAGGGTCCCAAAAGTACTTC	CASSGAGSQKYF
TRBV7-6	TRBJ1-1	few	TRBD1	TGTGCCAGCAGCTTATCCGGGACAGGGATGAACACTGAAGCTTTCTTT	CASSLSGTGMNTEAFF
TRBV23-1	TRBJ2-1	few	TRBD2	TGCGCCAGCTCCCCGATCGGGACTAGCGGGTCCCAGCACAATGAGCAGTTCTTC	CASSPIGTSGSQHNEQFF
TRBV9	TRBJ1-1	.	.	TGTGCCAGCAGCGTAGACAGCATGAACACTGAAGCTTTCTTT	CASSVDSMNTEAFF
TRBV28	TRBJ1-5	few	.	TGTGCCAGCAGTTTACAGGGATGGAATCAGCCCCAGCATTTT	CASSLQGWNQPQHF
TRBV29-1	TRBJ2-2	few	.	TGCAGCGTTGTCGCCCGTGTGGCCGGGGAGCTGTTTTTT	CSVVARVAGELFF
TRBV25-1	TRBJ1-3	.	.	TGTGCCACACAAGGAACCTGGGACGGAAACACCATATATTTT	CATQGTWDGNTIYF
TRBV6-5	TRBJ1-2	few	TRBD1	TGTGCCAGCAGTGCGGACAGGGAGAGCTATGGCTACACCTTC	CASSADRESYGYTF
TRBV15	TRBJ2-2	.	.	TGTGCCACCAGCAGGCCCCACACCGGGGAGCTGTTTTTT	CATSRPHTGELFF
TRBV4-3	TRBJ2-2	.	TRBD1	TGCGCCAGCAGCCCCAGGACAGGACCCTCGAACACCGGGGAGCTGTTTTTT	CASSPRTGPSNTGELFF
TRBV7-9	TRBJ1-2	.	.	TGTGCCAGTCAACAGGGATCGCTAGACGGCTACACCTTC	CASQQGSLDGYTF
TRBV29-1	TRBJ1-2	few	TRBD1	TGCAGCGCTGGACAGGTCAATGGCTACACCTTC	CSAGQVNGYTF
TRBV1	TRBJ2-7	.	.	TGCACCAGCAGCCAAGATCCAGGGCTGAAAGCCTACGAGCAGTACTTC	CTSSQDPGLKAYEQYF
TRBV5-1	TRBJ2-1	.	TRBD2	TGCGCCAGCAGCTTGGAACTAGCGGGCGTTAATGAGCAGTTCTTC	CASSLELAGVNEQFF
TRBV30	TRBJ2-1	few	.	TGTGCCTGGTCCGCATCCCACAATGAGCAGTTCTTC	CAWSASHNEQFF
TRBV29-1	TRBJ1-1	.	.	TGCAGCGTCATGACAGGCGGGGACACTGAAGCTTTCTTT	CSVMTGGDTEAFF
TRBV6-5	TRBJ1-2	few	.	TGTGCCAGCAGCCCTCCGGCAACTAACTATGGCTACACCTTC	CASSPPATNYGYTF
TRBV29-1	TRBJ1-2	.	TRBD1	TGCAGCGTGTCGGGACAGGGGGATTATGGCTACACCTTC	CSVSGQGDYGYTF
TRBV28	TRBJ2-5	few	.	TGTGCCAGCAGTCTGCCCGTGGCGCGGGAGACCCAGTACTTC	CASSLPVARETQYF
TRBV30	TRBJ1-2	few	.	TGTGCCTGGAGTATACAGGGCCTTAACTATGGCTACACCTTC	CAWSIQGLNYGYTF
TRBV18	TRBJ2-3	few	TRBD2	TGTGCCAGCTCACCGAGGACTAGCGGGAGAGATACGCAGTATTTT	CASSPRTSGRDTQYF
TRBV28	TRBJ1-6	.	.	TGTGCCAGCAGTCCTCCCCCGGGGGATTCACCCCTCCACTTT	CASSPPPGDSPLHF
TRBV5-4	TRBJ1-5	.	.	TGTGCCAGCAGCTTGGGGATCAGCAATCAGCCCCAGCATTTT	CASSLGISNQPQHF
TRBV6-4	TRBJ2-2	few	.	TGTGCCAGCAGTGACGAGAACACCGGGGAGCTGTTTTTT	CASSDENTGELFF
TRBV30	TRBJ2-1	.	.	TGTGCCTGGAGTGCGACTTTGCAGAATGAGCAGTTCTTC	CAWSATLQNEQFF
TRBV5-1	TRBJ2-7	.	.	TGCGCCAGCAGTCCCGGGACCATGCCCTCCTACGAGCAGTACTTC	CASSPGTMPSYEQYF
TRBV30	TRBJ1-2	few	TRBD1	TGTGCCTGGATCACTCAGGGGGCGAGGGACCGCTACACCTTC	CAWITQGARDRYTF
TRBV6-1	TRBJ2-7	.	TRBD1	TGTGCCAGCAGTTCCGGACAGGTCGAGCAGTACTTC	CASSSGQVEQYF
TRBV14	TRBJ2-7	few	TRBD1	TGTGCCAGCAGCCCATTCCCGGGACAGGGAGGCTACGAGCAGTACTTC	CASSPFPGQGGYEQYF
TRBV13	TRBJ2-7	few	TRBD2	TGTGCCAGCAGCATCCCCGGGGGGGCGTCCTACGAGCAGTACTTC	CASSIPGGASYEQYF
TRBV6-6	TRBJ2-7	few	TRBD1	TGTGCCAGCACCACGAGGGACAGGGGGGACGAGCAGTACTTC	CASTTRDRGDEQYF
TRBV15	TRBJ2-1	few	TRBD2	TGTGCCACCGCGGCGGGGGGATCCTACAATGAGCAGTTCTTC	CATAAGGSYNEQFF
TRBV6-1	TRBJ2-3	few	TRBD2	TGTGCCAGCAGTGAAGCATCCCGGCCTAGCGGGGGTACGCAGTATTTT	CASSEASRPSGGTQYF
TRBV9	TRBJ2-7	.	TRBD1	TGTGCCAGCAGCCCGACAGGGGGCCGATACGAGCAGTACTTC	CASSPTGGRYEQYF
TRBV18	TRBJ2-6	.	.	TGTGCCAGCTCACCGACGGAGGGGTCCAACGTCCTGACTTTC	CASSPTEGSNVLTF
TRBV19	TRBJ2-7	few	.	TGTGCCAGTAGCACCGGGCGCTACTACGAGCAGTACTTC	CASSTGRYYEQYF
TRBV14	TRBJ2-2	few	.	TGTGCCAGCAGTCAAGGGTTCCTACAGAAAGGGGAGCTGTTTTTT	CASSQGFLQKGELFF
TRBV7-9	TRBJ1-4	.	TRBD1	TGTGCCAGCAGCTTAGAGGACAGGGAACTTGAAAAACTGTTTTTT	CASSLEDRELEKLFF
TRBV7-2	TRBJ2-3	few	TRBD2	TGTGCCAGCAGCTTAGCCGGGACTAGCGGTAAAGATACGCAGTATTTT	CASSLAGTSGKDTQYF
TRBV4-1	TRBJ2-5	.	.	TGCGCCAGCAGCCAAGGGTCCAGCCAAGAGACCCAGTACTTC	CASSQGSSQETQYF
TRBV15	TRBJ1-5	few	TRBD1	TGTGCCACCAGCCTTGGACAGGGGGAACAGCCCCAGCATTTT	CATSLGQGEQPQHF
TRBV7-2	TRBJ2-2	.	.	TGTGCCAGCAGCATCAGGACCGCGAACACCGGGGAGCTGTTTTTT	CASSIRTANTGELFF
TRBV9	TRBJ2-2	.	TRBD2	TGTGCCAGCAGCGCTGGAGCGGGATTGGACACCGGGGAGCTGTTTTTT	CASSAGAGLDTGELFF
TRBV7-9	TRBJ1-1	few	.	TGTGCCAGCAGCCCTTTGGGCACTGAAGCTTTCTTT	CASSPLGTEAFF
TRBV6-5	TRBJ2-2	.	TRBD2	TGTGCCAGCAGATTTAGCGGGAGAAGGAACGGGGAGCTGTTTTTT	CASRFSGRRNGELFF
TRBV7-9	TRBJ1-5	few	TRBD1	TGTGCCAGCAGATTCCGACAGGGTGACAATCAGCCCCAGCATTTT	CASRFRQGDNQPQHF
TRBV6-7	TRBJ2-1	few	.	TGTGCCAGCAGTCATCTTCTGAACTACAATGAGCAGTTCTTC	CASSHLLNYNEQFF